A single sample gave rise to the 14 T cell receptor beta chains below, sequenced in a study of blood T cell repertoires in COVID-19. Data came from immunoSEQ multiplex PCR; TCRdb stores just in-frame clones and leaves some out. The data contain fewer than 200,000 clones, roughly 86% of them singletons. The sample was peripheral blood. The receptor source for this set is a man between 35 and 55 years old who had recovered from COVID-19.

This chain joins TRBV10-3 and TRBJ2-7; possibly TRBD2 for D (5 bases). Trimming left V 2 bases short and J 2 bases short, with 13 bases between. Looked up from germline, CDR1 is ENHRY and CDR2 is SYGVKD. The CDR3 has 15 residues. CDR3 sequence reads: CAISERAPEAYEQYF. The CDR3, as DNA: TGTGCCATCAGTGAGCGAGCCCCGGAGGCCTACGAGCAGTACTTC.

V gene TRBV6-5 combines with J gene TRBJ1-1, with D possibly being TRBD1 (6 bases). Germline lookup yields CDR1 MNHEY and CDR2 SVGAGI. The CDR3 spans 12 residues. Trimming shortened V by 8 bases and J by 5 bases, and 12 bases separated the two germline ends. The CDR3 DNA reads TGTGCCAGCCAGACAGGAGTAACTGAAGCTTTCTTT. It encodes CASQTGVTEAFF.

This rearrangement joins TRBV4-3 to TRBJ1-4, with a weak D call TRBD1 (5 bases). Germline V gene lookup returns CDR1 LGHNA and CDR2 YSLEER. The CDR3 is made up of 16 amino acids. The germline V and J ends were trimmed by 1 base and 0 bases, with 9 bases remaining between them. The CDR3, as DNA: TGCGCCAGCAGCCAAGGGGCGGGGGCAACTAATGAAAAACTGTTTTTT. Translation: CASSQGAGATNEKLFF.

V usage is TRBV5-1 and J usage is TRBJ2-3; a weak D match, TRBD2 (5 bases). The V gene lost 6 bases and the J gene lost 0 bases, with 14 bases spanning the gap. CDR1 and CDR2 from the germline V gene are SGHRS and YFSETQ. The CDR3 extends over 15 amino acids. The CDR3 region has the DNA TGCGCCAGCACCATGTCGGGGAGAAGCACAGATACGCAGTATTTT. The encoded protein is CASTMSGRSTDTQYF.

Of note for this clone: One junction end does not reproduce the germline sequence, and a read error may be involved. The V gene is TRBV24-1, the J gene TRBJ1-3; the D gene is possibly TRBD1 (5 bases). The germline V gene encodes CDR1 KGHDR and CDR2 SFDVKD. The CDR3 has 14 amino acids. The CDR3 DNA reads TGTGCCGCCAGTGATGCAGGGTCTGGAAACACCATATATTTT. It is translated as CAASDAGSGNTIYF.

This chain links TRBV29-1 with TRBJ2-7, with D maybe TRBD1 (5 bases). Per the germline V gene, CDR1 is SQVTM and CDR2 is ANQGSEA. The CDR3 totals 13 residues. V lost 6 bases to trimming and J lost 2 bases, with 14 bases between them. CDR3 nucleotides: TGCAGCGTATCAGACAGCTTGGCCTACGAGCAGTACTTC. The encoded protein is CSVSDSLAYEQYF.

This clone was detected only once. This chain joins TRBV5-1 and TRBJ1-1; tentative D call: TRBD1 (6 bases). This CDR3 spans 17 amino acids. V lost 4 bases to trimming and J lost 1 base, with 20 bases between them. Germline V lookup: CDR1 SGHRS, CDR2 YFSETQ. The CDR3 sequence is CASSTGTTVRGNTEAFF. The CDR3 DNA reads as TGCGCCAGCAGCACTGGGACAACAGTGCGAGGGAACACTGAAGCTTTCTTT.

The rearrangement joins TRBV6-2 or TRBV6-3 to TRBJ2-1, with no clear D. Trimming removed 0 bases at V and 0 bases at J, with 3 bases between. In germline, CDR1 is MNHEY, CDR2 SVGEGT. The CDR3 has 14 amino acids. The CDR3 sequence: CASSYSSSYNEQFF. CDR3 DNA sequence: TGTGCCAGCAGTTACTCGAGCTCCTACAATGAGCAGTTCTTC.

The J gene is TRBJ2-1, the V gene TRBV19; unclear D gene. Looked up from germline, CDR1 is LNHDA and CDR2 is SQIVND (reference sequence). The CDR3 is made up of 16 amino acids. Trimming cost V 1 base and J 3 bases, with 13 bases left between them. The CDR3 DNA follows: TGTGCCAGTAGTATAGGGAGTAAAACCCACTACAATGAGCAGTTCTTC. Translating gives CASSIGSKTHYNEQFF.

CDR3 bases: TGCAGCGTCCTGGGGACAGCCCGTTACGAGCAGTACTTC. As protein: CSVLGTARYEQYF. This chain connects TRBV29-1 to TRBJ2-7, with 7 bases lining up with TRBD1. Germline V gene lookup returns CDR1 SQVTM and CDR2 ANQGSEA. The CDR3 runs 13 residues. V lost 6 bases to trimming and J lost 4 bases; unmatched junction nucleotides: 9.

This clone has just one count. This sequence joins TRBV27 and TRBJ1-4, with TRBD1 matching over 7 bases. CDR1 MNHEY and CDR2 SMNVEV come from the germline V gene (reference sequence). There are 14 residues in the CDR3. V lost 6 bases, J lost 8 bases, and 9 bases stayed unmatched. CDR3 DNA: TGTGCCAGCAGCAAAGACAGGGCAGGGGAAAAACTGTTTTTT. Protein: CASSKDRAGEKLFF.

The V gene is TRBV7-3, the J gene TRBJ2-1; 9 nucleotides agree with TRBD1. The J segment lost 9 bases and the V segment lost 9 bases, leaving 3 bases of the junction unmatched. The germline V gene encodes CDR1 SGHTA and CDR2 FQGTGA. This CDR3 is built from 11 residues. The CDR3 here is CASRQGGEQFF. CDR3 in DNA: TGTGCCAGTAGACAGGGGGGTGAGCAGTTCTTC. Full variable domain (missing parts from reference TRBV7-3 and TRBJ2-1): GAGVSQTPSNKVTEKGKYVELRCDPISGHTALYWYRQSLGQGPEFLIYFQGTGAADDSGLPNDRFFAVRPEGSVSTLKIQRTERGDSAVYLCASRQGGEQFFGPGTRLTVL.

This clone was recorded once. The CDR3 sequence: CASRPDRGPFSPLHF. The CDR3, as DNA: TGTGCCAGCAGGCCAGACAGGGGCCCTTTTTCACCCCTCCACTTT. The chain couples TRBV6-6 to TRBJ1-6, with TRBD1 identical over 8 bases. Trimming cost V 6 bases and J 9 bases; bases outside gene matches: 10. This CDR3 has 15 amino acids. The germline gives CDR1 MNHNY, CDR2 SVGAGI (reference sequence).

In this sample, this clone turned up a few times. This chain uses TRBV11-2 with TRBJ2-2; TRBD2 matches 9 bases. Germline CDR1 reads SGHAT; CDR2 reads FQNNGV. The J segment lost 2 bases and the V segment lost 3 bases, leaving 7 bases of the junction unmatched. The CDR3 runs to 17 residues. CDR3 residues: CASSFRTSVFNTGELFF. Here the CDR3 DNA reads TGTGCCAGCAGCTTCAGGACTAGCGTATTCAACACCGGGGAGCTGTTTTTT.